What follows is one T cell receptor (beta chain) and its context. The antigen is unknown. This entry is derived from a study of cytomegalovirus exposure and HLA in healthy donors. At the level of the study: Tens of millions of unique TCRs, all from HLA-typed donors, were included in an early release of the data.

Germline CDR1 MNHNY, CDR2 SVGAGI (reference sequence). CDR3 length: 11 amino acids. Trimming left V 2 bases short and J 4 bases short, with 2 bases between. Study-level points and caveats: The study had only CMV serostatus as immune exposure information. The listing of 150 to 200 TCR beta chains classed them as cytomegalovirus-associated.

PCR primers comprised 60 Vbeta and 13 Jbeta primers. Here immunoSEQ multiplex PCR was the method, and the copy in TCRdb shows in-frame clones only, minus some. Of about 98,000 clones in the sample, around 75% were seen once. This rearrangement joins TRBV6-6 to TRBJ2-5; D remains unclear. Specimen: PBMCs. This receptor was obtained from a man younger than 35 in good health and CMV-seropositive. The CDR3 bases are TGTGCCAGCAGTTACCGAGAGACCCAGTACTTC. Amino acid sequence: CASSYRETQYF.